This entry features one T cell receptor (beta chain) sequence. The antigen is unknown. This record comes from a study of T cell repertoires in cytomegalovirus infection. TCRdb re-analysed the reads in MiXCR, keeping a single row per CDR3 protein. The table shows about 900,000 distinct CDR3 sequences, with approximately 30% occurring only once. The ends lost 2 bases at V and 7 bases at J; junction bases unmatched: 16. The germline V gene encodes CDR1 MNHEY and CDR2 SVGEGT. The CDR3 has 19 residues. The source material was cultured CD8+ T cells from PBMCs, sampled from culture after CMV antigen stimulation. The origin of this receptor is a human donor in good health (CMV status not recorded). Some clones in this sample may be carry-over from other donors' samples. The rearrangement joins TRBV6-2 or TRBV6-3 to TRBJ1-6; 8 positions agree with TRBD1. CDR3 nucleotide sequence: TGTGCCAGCAGTTACCAACGCCCTCAGGGGGCGCTTATGAATTCACCCCTCCACTTT. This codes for CASSYQRPQGALMNSPLHF.